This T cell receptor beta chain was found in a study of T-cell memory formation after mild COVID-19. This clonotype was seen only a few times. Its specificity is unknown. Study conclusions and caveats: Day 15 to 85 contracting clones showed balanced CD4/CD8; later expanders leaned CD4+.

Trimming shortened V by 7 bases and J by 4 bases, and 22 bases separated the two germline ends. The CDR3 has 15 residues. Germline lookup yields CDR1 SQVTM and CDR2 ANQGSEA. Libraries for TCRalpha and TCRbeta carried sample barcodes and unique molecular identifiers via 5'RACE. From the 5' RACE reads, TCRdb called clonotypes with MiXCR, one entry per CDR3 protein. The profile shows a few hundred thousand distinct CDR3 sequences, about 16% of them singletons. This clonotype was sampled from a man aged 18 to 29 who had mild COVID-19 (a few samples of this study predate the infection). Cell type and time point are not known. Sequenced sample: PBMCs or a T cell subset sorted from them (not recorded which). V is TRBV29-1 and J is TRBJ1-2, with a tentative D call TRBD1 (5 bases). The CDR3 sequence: CSAGSGLGPGYGYTF. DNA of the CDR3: TGCAGCGCCGGGTCTGGGTTGGGGCCAGGCTATGGCTACACCTTC.